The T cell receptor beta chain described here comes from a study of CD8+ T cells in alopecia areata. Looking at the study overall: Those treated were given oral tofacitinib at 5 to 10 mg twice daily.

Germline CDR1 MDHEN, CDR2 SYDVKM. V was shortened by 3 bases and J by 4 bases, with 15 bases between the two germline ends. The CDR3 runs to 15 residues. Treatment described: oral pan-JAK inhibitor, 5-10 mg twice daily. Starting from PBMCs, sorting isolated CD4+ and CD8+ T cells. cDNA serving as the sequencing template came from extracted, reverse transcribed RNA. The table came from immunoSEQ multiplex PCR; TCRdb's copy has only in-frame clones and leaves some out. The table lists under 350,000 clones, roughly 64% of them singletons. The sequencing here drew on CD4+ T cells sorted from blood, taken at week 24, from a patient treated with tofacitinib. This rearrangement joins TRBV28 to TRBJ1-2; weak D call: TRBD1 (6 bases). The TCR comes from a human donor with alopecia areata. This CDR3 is CASSLSGGSTYGYTF. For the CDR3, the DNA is TGTGCCAGCAGTTTGTCCGGGGGCTCCACCTATGGCTACACCTTC.